This T cell receptor (beta chain) was obtained from a study of T-cell reconstitution after alpha-beta-depleted transplantation in children. Findings and caveats of the study: From surviving recipient T cells and thymic progenitors came the high day-60 TCRbeta diversity observed in some patients.

The count of this clonotype is one. Its antigen is unknown. Unique molecular identifiers were built into the TCRbeta library. TCRdb analysed the PCR reads with MiXCR anew, one entry per CDR3 protein. The sample carries around 250,000 distinct CDR3 sequences, 20% to 30% recorded once. V was trimmed by 3 bases and J by 5 bases, leaving 14 bases between them. Germline V gene data show CDR1 as DFQATT and CDR2 as SNEGSKA (reference sequence). The CDR3 is made up of 13 amino acids. Sequenced here: PBMCs, sampled before TCRalphabeta/CD19-depleted stem cell transplant. This clonotype was sampled from a girl aged 2 to 9 with Fanconi anemia, due to receive a stem cell transplant. The chain couples TRBV20-1 to TRBJ2-7, with D hard to call. The CDR3 region has the DNA TGCAGTGCTAGCCCCAGCCGATATAACGAGCAGTACTTC. Translation: CSASPSRYNEQYF.